This T cell receptor (beta chain) was identified during a study of Graves' ophthalmopathy and Graves' hyperthyroidism. All donors with ophthalmopathy were recorded as having moderate-to-severe activity, CAS ≥3, NOSPECS ≥4 and a duration under 3 months. Diagnoses were established from clinical symptoms, serum thyroxine, TRAb, thyroid ultrasound and orbital computed tomography. This clonotype occurred a few times. Its antigen is currently unknown. Overall study results and limits: As the model predicted ophthalmopathy progression, it achieved a sensitivity of 55% to 71% and a specificity of 72.22%. Among thyroid clonotypes expanded above 0.001 frequency, most also appeared in blood.

RNA transcripts provided the template for amplifying TCR beta CDR3 regions. Following a first-round RT-PCR that used HTBI primers, a second-round multiplex PCR was carried out. In TCRdb, the multiplex PCR reads were re-called with MiXCR into one record per CDR3 protein. Of fewer than 600,000 distinct CDR3 sequences listed, roughly an eighth were seen once; the top ten hold roughly 9.8%. Per germline, CDR1 GTSNPN and CDR2 SVGIG (reference sequence). The CDR3 covers 12 residues. Trimming took off 5 bases at V and 5 bases at J, with 12 bases between the two ends. The sequenced sample was blood. The chain joins TRBV30 to TRBJ1-2; D may be TRBD1 (5 bases). This TCR derives from a woman between 25 and 40 years old with Graves' ophthalmopathy. The DNA for the CDR3 is TGTGCCTGGCAGGGACCGGGGTATGGCTACACCTTC. Translating it yields CAWQGPGYGYTF.